The 19 T cell receptor beta chains below come from one sample, sequenced in a study of T cells in Graves' hyperthyroidism and ophthalmopathy. TCR beta CDR3 regions were amplified from RNA. The HTBI primer set drove a first-round RT-PCR of the TCR CDR3. In TCRdb, the multiplex PCR reads were re-called with MiXCR into one record per CDR3 protein. Of 450,000 to 500,000 distinct CDR3 sequences listed, about 20% were seen once; the top ten hold 49%. The sample taken for sequencing was blood. These receptors were obtained from a woman between 65 and 79 years old with Graves' ophthalmopathy.

The rearrangement joins TRBV9 to TRBJ2-3, with a tentative D call TRBD1 (5 bases). This CDR3 is built from 15 residues. Trimming pared 0 bases from V and 3 bases from J, leaving 11 bases between. Germline assignment: CDR1 SGDLS and CDR2 YYNGEE. CDR3 in DNA: TGTGCCAGCAGCGTAGATCGACAGTTTACAGATACGCAGTATTTT. Encoded protein: CASSVDRQFTDTQYF.

As to this clonotype: At one of its ends the junction is not consistent with the germline gene, which may arise from a read error. This chain links TRBV28 with TRBJ1-2; possibly TRBD1 for D (5 bases). The CDR3 runs to 15 residues. CDR1 and CDR2 from the germline V gene are MDHEN and SYDVKM. The CDR3 is CTSSSSDSLNYGYTF. DNA for the CDR3: TGTACCAGCAGCAGTAGCGACAGTCTTAACTATGGCTACACCTTC.

This clonotype was counted between two and nine times. The chain joins TRBV5-1 to TRBJ2-7; possibly TRBD2 for D (6 bases). The CDR3 has 14 amino acids. The V and J ends lost 2 bases and 2 bases respectively, with 11 bases between them. Germline assignment: CDR1 SGHRS and CDR2 YFSETQ. CDR3 sequence reads: CASSFRREAYEQYF. CDR3 DNA sequence: TGCGCCAGCAGCTTTCGCAGGGAGGCCTACGAGCAGTACTTC.

The gene calls are TRBV28 and TRBJ2-5; D is perhaps TRBD2 (5 bases). V was cut by 6 bases and J by 5 bases, with 16 bases left in between. This CDR3 is 14 amino acids long. Looked up from germline, CDR1 is MDHEN and CDR2 is SYDVKM. The CDR3 DNA reads TGTGCCAGCAGGGAGGCCGGTTCGACGGAGACCCAGTACTTC. Amino acids: CASREAGSTETQYF. Complete variable domain (other parts from reference TRBV28 and TRBJ2-5): DVKVTQSSRYLVKRTGEKVFLECVQDMDHENMFWYRQDPGLGLRLIYFSYDVKMKEKGDIPEGYSVSREKKERFSLILESASTNQTSMYLCASREAGSTETQYFGPGTRLLVL.

Ten or more counts support this clonotype. This chain uses TRBV30 with TRBJ2-5, with 7 positions matching TRBD2. With 0 bases clipped from V and 1 base from J, the junction kept 8 bases outside the gene matches. From germline, CDR1 is GTSNPN and CDR2 SVGIG (reference sequence). The CDR3 sequence is 16 residues long. The CDR3 DNA sequence: TGTGCCTGGAGTGTAATGGGAGGGTCGACCCAAGAGACCCAGTACTTC. It specifies CAWSVMGGSTQETQYF.

This clonotype was counted only a few times. The chain carries TRBV7-9 and TRBJ2-7, with D possibly being TRBD1 or TRBD2 (5 bases each). The CDR3 totals 14 residues. Trimming shortened V by 5 bases and J by 4 bases, and 15 bases separated the two germline ends. Germline loops: CDR1 SEHNR, CDR2 FQNEAQ (reference sequence). The CDR3 DNA reads TGTGCCAGCAGCGCCAACCGGGACGGTTACGAGCAGTACTTC. Encoded protein: CASSANRDGYEQYF.

As to this clonotype: Being one base from a much bigger clone, this may be a read error. The chain joins TRBV20-1 to TRBJ2-3, with D perhaps being TRBD1 or TRBD2 (5 bases each). This CDR3 contains 13 residues. CDR1 DFQATT and CDR2 SNEGSKA come from the germline V gene (reference sequence). The CDR3 spells CSGGGSSTGTQYF. In DNA form, the CDR3 reads TGCAGTGGTGGAGGTTCTAGCACAGGTACGCAGTATTTT.

Ten or more counts support this clonotype. This rearrangement joins TRBV11-2 to TRBJ1-5, with 9 bases matching TRBD1. The V and J ends lost 0 bases and 4 bases, in that order; junction bases with no gene match: 7. CDR1 is SGHAT and CDR2 is FQNNGV in the germline V gene. The CDR3 consists of 17 residues. CDR3 DNA: TGTGCCAGCAGCTTAGATTTGGCGACAGGGGGAAATCAGCCCCAGCATTTT. It is translated as CASSLDLATGGNQPQHF. Full variable domain (remainder filled in from reference TRBV11-2 and TRBJ1-5): EAGVAQSPRYKIIEKRQSVAFWCNPISGHATLYWYQQILGQGPKLLIQFQNNGVVDDSQLPKDRFSAERLKGVDSTLKIQPAKLEDSAVYLCASSLDLATGGNQPQHFGDGTRLSIL.

The chain carries TRBV7-3 and TRBJ2-3, with D hard to call. V was pared by 2 bases and J by 4 bases, with 10 bases between. Germline V gene data show CDR1 as SGHTA and CDR2 as FQGTGA. This CDR3 has 14 amino acids. In nucleotides, the CDR3 is TGTGCCAGCAGCTTAGGGTTTGCGGCAGATACGCAGTATTTT. Its translation is CASSLGFAADTQYF.

This clonotype occurred a few times. V and J are TRBV19 and TRBJ2-2, with D hard to call. CDR1 is LNHDA and CDR2 is SQIVND in the germline V gene (reference sequence). This CDR3 region has 15 residues. The ends were cut back, 5 bases at V and 1 base at J, with 11 bases in the middle. In DNA form, the CDR3 reads TGTGCCAGTAGTCCCTGGCGGAGGAACACCGGGGAGCTGTTTTTT. Its protein is CASSPWRRNTGELFF. Full variable domain (missing parts from reference TRBV19 and TRBJ2-2): DGGITQSPKYLFRKEGQNVTLSCEQNLNHDAMYWYRQDPGQGLRLIYYSQIVNDFQKGDIAEGYSVSREKKESFPLTVTSAQKNPTAFYLCASSPWRRNTGELFFGEGSRLTVL.

V is TRBV27 and J is TRBJ1-4; tentatively, D is TRBD1 (6 bases). The CDR3 totals 15 residues. The germline gives CDR1 MNHEY, CDR2 SMNVEV (reference sequence). With 2 bases removed from V and 5 bases from J, the gap between germline ends came to 12 bases. The CDR3 DNA sequence: TGTGCCAGCAGTTTACGGGGGACAAGAAATGAAAAACTGTTTTTT. This translates into CASSLRGTRNEKLFF.

This chain connects TRBV7-9 to TRBJ1-3, with a tentative D call TRBD1 (5 bases). V was pared by 5 bases and J by 2 bases, with 13 bases between. The CDR3 spans 15 residues. CDR1 and CDR2 (germline): SEHNR, FQNEAQ (reference sequence). Here the CDR3 reads CASSPYPGPGNTIYF. For the CDR3, the DNA is TGTGCCAGCAGCCCCTACCCGGGGCCTGGAAACACCATATATTTT. The full variable domain, completed using reference TRBV7-9 and TRBJ1-3, is DTGVSQNPRHKITKRGQNVTFRCDPISEHNRLYWYRQTLGQGPEFLTYFQNEAQLEKSRLLSDRFSAERPKGSFSTLEIQRTEQGDSAMYLCASSPYPGPGNTIYFGEGSWLTVV.

This clonotype appeared many times. The chain couples TRBV30 to TRBJ2-5; D is possibly TRBD2 (6 bases). This CDR3 contains 12 residues. Between the trimmed V and J ends, which lost 3 bases and 5 bases, there was a span of 10 bases. Germline assignment: CDR1 GTSNPN and CDR2 SVGIG (reference sequence). CDR3 DNA sequence: TGTGCCTGGAGGCGAGGGAGGGAGACCCAGTACTTC. This encodes CAWRRGRETQYF.

This clonotype turned up a few times. V usage is TRBV6-2 or TRBV6-3 and J usage is TRBJ2-3; 7 positions agree with TRBD2. The ends lost 5 bases at V and 2 bases at J; junction bases unmatched: 4. Germline V gene lookup returns CDR1 MNHEY and CDR2 SVGEGT. CDR3 length: 14 amino acids. The CDR3 sequence is CASSSGAPTDTQYF. DNA of the CDR3: TGTGCCAGCAGTAGCGGGGCCCCCACAGATACGCAGTATTTT.

In this sample, this clonotype turned up many times. The chain has TRBV11-2 and TRBJ2-3; TRBD1 or TRBD2 may be the D gene (5 bases each). This CDR3 spans 14 amino acids. The V gene lost 5 bases and the J gene lost 6 bases, with 15 bases spanning the gap. Germline CDR1 is SGHAT and CDR2 is FQNNGV. In nucleotides, the CDR3 is TGTGCCAGCAGCGGGGGTATTCCGCCGGATACGCAGTATTTT. It codes for CASSGGIPPDTQYF.

This clonotype was observed a few times. The chain has TRBV6-1 and TRBJ1-2, with D unclear. The CDR3 covers 11 residues. Germline-derived CDR1 and CDR2 are MNHNS and SASEGT. Deletions cut 6 bases from V and 4 bases from J, with 6 bases between. In DNA, the CDR3 is TGTGCCAGCAGGAGCTCCTATGGCTACACCTTC. Amino acids: CASRSSYGYTF.

This clonotype has more than one count but fewer than ten. The chain uses TRBV3-1 and TRBJ2-7; 11 bases align to TRBD1. This CDR3 contains 15 residues. Germline V gene data show CDR1 as LGHDT and CDR2 as YNNKEL (reference sequence). The junction had 3 bases not matched to a gene; V was cut back by 2 bases and J by 3 bases. The CDR3 nucleotides are TGTGCCAGCAGCCAAACCGGGACAGGGGGCTACGAGCAGTACTTC. Its translation is CASSQTGTGGYEQYF.

The table lists this clonotype with a count of one. This chain joins TRBV7-9 and TRBJ2-5; D may correspond to TRBD1 or TRBD2 (7 bases each). The ends were cut back, 11 bases at V and 2 bases at J, with 15 bases in the middle. Germline V lookup: CDR1 SEHNR, CDR2 FQNEAQ (reference sequence). There are 13 residues in the CDR3. For the CDR3, the DNA is TGTGCCTACCACAGGGGAGGGCAAGAGACCCAGTACTTC. Translated: CAYHRGGQETQYF.

This clonotype has more than one count but fewer than ten. The chain combines TRBV20-1 with TRBJ1-2; 7 bases match TRBD1. The CDR3 has 13 residues. Germline V gene data show CDR1 as DFQATT and CDR2 as SNEGSKA (reference sequence). Losses at the gene ends were 7 bases for V and 5 bases for J; bases not matched to a gene: 10. Here the CDR3 reads CSVSGQDRYGYTF. The CDR3 nucleotides read TGCAGTGTTAGCGGACAGGACCGATATGGCTACACCTTC.